Presented here are 8 T cell receptor beta chains from one specimen sequenced in a study of low-dose radiotherapy and immunotherapy resistance in tumors. TRAV- and TRBV-specific primers primed first-strand cDNA, covering alpha and beta chains. The authors amplified TCRs for 15 to 25 PCR cycles with a constant-region primer and a V-primer adapter. TCRdb used MiXCR to reprocess the reads, holding one entry per CDR3 protein. The top ten clones hold under 1.1% of a sample with 80,000 to 95,000 distinct CDR3 sequences, more than 8% of them seen once. Time point described: before trial treatment. The sequencing here drew on PBMCs, taken before treatment. The receptors here all came from a male donor with prostate cancer.

This clonotype was seen repeatedly, ten times or more. The V call is TRBV28, the J call TRBJ2-7; a weak D match, TRBD1 (5 bases). This CDR3 region has 16 residues. The V end lost 1 base, the J end lost 2 bases, and 15 bases lay between the germline ends. CDR1 is MDHEN, CDR2 SYDVKM, per germline. The CDR3 here is CASSLYYKTEPYEQYF. As DNA, the CDR3 is TGTGCCAGCAGTTTATATTACAAGACAGAACCCTACGAGCAGTACTTC. Supplemented by reference TRBV28 and TRBJ2-7, the full variable domain reads DVKVTQSSRYLVKRTGEKVFLECVQDMDHENMFWYRQDPGLGLRLIYFSYDVKMKEKGDIPEGYSVSREKKERFSLILESASTNQTSMYLCASSLYYKTEPYEQYFGPGTRLTVT.

With respect to this clonotype: A read error is likely here: a far larger clone is one base away. This chain joins TRBV4-1 and TRBJ2-7; a weak D match, TRBD1 (6 bases). V was clipped by 3 bases and J by 7 bases, with 19 bases between them. The CDR3 loop spans 15 amino acids. Germline CDR1 reads MGHRA; CDR2 reads YSYEKL. CDR3 loop: CASSHPQGSYNEQYF. DNA for the CDR3: TGCGCCAGCAGCCACCCACAGGGCTCCTACAATGAGCAGTACTTC.

This clonotype was seen ten or more times. This chain's CDR3 is CASSRRTTQETQYF. CDR3 bases: TGTGCCAGCAGCCGAAGGACTACGCAAGAGACCCAGTACTTC. The chain uses TRBV7-2 and TRBJ2-5, with D tentatively TRBD2 (6 bases). CDR1 SGHTA and CDR2 FQGNSA come from the germline V gene. Trimming left V 5 bases short and J 2 bases short, with 12 bases between. The CDR3 is 14 residues long.

In this sample, this clonotype turned up a few times. The chain recombines TRBV2 with TRBJ1-1; tentative D call: TRBD1 (6 bases). The V gene's germline CDR1 is SNHLY and CDR2 FYNNEI. Trimming took 5 bases from V and 3 from J, leaving 16 bases between them. The CDR3 loop spans 15 amino acids. CDR3 region: CASSLARSGDTEAFF. DNA for the CDR3: TGTGCCAGCAGTCTCGCGCGCTCAGGGGACACTGAAGCTTTCTTT.

This clonotype came up many times. The chain recombines TRBV10-3 with TRBJ2-5, with a weak D call TRBD2 (6 bases). Germline V gene sequence: CDR1 ENHRY, CDR2 SYGVKD. CDR3 size: 14 residues. V gave up 2 bases and J gave up 3 bases, with 10 bases separating them. The CDR3 reads CAISERLGEETQYF. As DNA, the CDR3 is TGTGCCATCAGTGAGAGACTAGGGGAAGAGACCCAGTACTTC.

This CDR3 is CASSKQGQPQHF. The CDR3 nucleotides read TGTGCCAGCAGCAAACAGGGTCAGCCCCAGCATTTT. The chain recombines TRBV5-6 with TRBJ1-5; TRBD1 might be the D (6 bases). This CDR3 has 12 residues. CDR1 is SGHDT and CDR2 is YYEEEE in the germline V gene. V was shortened by 4 bases and J by 6 bases, with 8 bases between the two germline ends.

Comment on this clonotype: Only one base separates this from a far larger clonotype, so it likely reflects a read error. This rearrangement joins TRBV5-3 to TRBJ2-7; 7 positions agree with TRBD1. TRBV5-3 is recorded as an ORF, its role being uncertain. There are 17 residues in the CDR3. Losses at the gene ends were 8 bases for V and 7 bases for J; bases not matched to a gene: 24. The DNA for the CDR3 is TGTGCCAGCAGCCACTTGACAGGGTTGGGCCAACTCAATGAGCAGTACTTC. It specifies CASSHLTGLGQLNEQYF.

There are many counts of this clonotype. This chain connects TRBV4-1 to TRBJ2-3, with 13 bases identical to TRBD2. CDR3 length: 19 residues. CDR1 and CDR2 from the germline V gene are MGHRA and YSYEKL. J lost 2 bases, V lost 5 bases, and 13 bases had no gene match. The CDR3 DNA follows: TGCGCCAGCAGCGGGGAAGGGACTAGCGGGAATCTGAACACAGATACGCAGTATTTT. Translated: CASSGEGTSGNLNTDTQYF.